These T cell receptor beta chains were read from a single sample in a study of cytomegalovirus exposure and HLA in healthy donors. The repertoire was sequenced with immunoSEQ multiplex PCR; TCRdb's copy has only in-frame clones and lacks some. The sample includes around 120,000 clones, 70% to 85% seen only once; the top ten take 0.95% to 1.5%. Sequences were obtained from PBMCs. These receptor sequences come from a boy between 10 and 17 years old in good health and CMV-seronegative. Each CDR3 is given with its conserved first and last residue. The D gene is left open where the match is weak. Only some rows state a clone size, as once, few, many or a class for expanded clones.

>TRBD1|TRBJ2-5|NA|TRBV7-2
TGTGCCAGCAGCTTAGGGGGACAGGGACCCTGGAGAGAGACCCAGTACTTC
CASSLGGQGPWRETQYF
>NA|TRBJ2-7|NA|TRBV5-4
TGTGCCAGCAGCTTAGGAGTATACGAGCAGTACTTC
CASSLGVYEQYF
>TRBD2|TRBJ2-3|NA|TRBV9
TGTGCCAGCAGCGTAGGGGGACTACCAGATACGCAGTATTTT
CASSVGGLPDTQYF
>NA|TRBJ2-2|NA|TRBV6-5
TGTGCCAGCAGGCGCCAACCTGCCACCGGGGAGCTGTTTTTT
CASRRQPATGELFF
>TRBD1|TRBJ1-6|NA|TRBV30
TGTGCCTGGAGTGCCGGGACAGGTGGGGCTTCACCCCTCCACTTT
CAWSAGTGGASPLHF
>NA|TRBJ1-1|NA|TRBV29-1
TGCAGCGTTGAGGGCAACCCTGAAGCTTTCTTT
CSVEGNPEAFF
>TRBD1|TRBJ1-1|NA|TRBV29-1
TGCAGCGTTGAAGCGCGACAGGGCATCACTGAAGCTTTCTTT
CSVEARQGITEAFF
>TRBD2|TRBJ2-7|NA|TRBV5-4
TGTGCCAGCAGCTTGGAACTAGCGGGATACACAGGGGGGTACGAGCAGTACTTC
CASSLELAGYTGGYEQYF
>NA|TRBJ1-5|NA|TRBV7-8
TGTGCCAGCAGCTTAGACGGTAATAGCAATCAGCCCCAGCATTTT
CASSLDGNSNQPQHF
>TRBD2|TRBJ2-1|NA|TRBV6-5
TGTGCCGCCTCCGGCGGGAGGGGGGCTGGGAATGAGCAGTTCTTC
CAASGGRGAGNEQFF
>TRBD2|TRBJ2-7|NA|TRBV11-3
TGTGCCAGCAGCTCCGTAGGGCGGGAGGACTACGAGCAGTACTTC
CASSSVGREDYEQYF
>NA|TRBJ1-1|few|TRBV19
TGTGCCAGTATAGCAATCCCTGAAGCTTTCTTT
CASIAIPEAFF
>TRBD1|TRBJ1-6|NA|TRBV5-6
TGTGCCAGCAGCTTGGAGTTACAGGGGTCCTATAATTCACCCCTCCACTTT
CASSLELQGSYNSPLHF
>NA|TRBJ1-5|NA|TRBV6-1
TGTGCCAGCAGTGAAGGAGGGCTACTTGAAGGCCAGCCCCAGCATTTT
CASSEGGLLEGQPQHF
>NA|TRBJ1-1|NA|TRBV5-5
TGTGCCAGCAGCCCGGACAGCAACACTGAAGCTTTCTTT
CASSPDSNTEAFF
>NA|TRBJ1-4|NA|TRBV30
TGTGCCTGGAGTGTTGGGCACACTAATGAAAAACTGTTTTTT
CAWSVGHTNEKLFF
>NA|TRBJ2-1|NA|TRBV7-9
TGTGCCAGCGACCCGGGAGTGGGGAATGAGCAGTTCTTC
CASDPGVGNEQFF
>TRBD2|TRBJ2-2|NA|TRBV27
TGTGCCAGCAGTCCCCGACTACTAGCGCGGGGCACCGGGGAGCTGTTTTTT
CASSPRLLARGTGELFF
>NA|TRBJ1-1|NA|TRBV29-1
TGCAGCGTTTTCGGGGTTCGTACAAAGGGCACTGAAGCTTTCTTT
CSVFGVRTKGTEAFF
>NA|TRBJ1-5|NA|TRBV7-2
TGTGCCAGCAGCTTGGGAGAGGCCAACAATCAGCCCCAGCATTTT
CASSLGEANNQPQHF
>NA|TRBJ1-2|NA|TRBV7-8
TGTGCCAGCAGCTTACAACCCCCCCCGCAGGGCTGGACGGATGGCTACACCTTC
CASSLQPPPQGWTDGYTF
>NA|TRBJ2-7|NA|TRBV6-5
TGTGCCAGCAGGAAAGAGGTGGTTTCTTCCTACGAGCAGTACTTC
CASRKEVVSSYEQYF
>TRBD2|TRBJ2-7|NA|TRBV4-2
TGTGCCAGCAGCCAAGCGGGACTAGCGGGAGATTACGAGCAGTACTTC
CASSQAGLAGDYEQYF
>TRBD1|TRBJ2-1|NA|TRBV19
TGTGCCAGTAGTACCCGGGACAGGGCGCCCAATGAGCAGTTCTTC
CASSTRDRAPNEQFF
>NA|TRBJ2-1|NA|TRBV13
TGTGCCAGCAGCTTACAGGGCGGTTCCTACAATGAGCAGTTCTTC
CASSLQGGSYNEQFF
>TRBD2|TRBJ2-5|NA|TRBV11-2
TGTGCCAGCAGCTCTAGCGGGAGTGTCGGGGAGACCCAGTACTTC
CASSSSGSVGETQYF
>TRBD1|TRBJ2-7|once|TRBV30
TGTGCCTGGAGTGCCGACAGGGGGCCGTCCTACGAGCAGTACTTC
CAWSADRGPSYEQYF
>NA|TRBJ2-5|NA|TRBV13
TGTGCCAGCAGCTTTTCTAGGGACTCCCAAGAGACCCAGTACTTC
CASSFSRDSQETQYF
>NA|TRBJ2-1|NA|TRBV9
TGTGCCAGCAGCATGGCGGCCGGACAAGATATTTCCAATGAGCAGTTCTTC
CASSMAAGQDISNEQFF
>NA|TRBJ2-5|NA|TRBV30
TGTGCCTGGAGTGTCCGGGGAGCGGGCCGTGAAGAGACCCAGTACTTC
CAWSVRGAGREETQYF
>NA|TRBJ2-2|NA|TRBV9
TGTGCCAGCAGCGTAACCTCAGAAGACACCGGGGAGCTGTTTTTT
CASSVTSEDTGELFF
>TRBD2|TRBJ2-7|once|TRBV5-1
TGCGCCAGCAGCCGGGGGGACTCAGCCTACGAGCAGTACTTC
CASSRGDSAYEQYF
>NA|TRBJ1-4|NA|TRBV4-1
TGCGCCAGCAGCCAAGTAGGCACAGGGAGTGAAAAACTGTTTTTT
CASSQVGTGSEKLFF
>NA|TRBJ1-2|NA|TRBV10-3
TGTGCCATCAGTGAGAGCTACTATGGCTACACCTTC
CAISESYYGYTF
>NA|TRBJ1-1|NA|TRBV13
TGTGCCAGCAGCTTTGGGGGGACGGTAAACACTGAAGCTTTCTTT
CASSFGGTVNTEAFF
>NA|TRBJ1-5|NA|TRBV27
TGTGCCAGCAGTTTGTTTAGTAGTCGGGCCCAGCATTTT
CASSLFSSRAQHF
>TRBD2|TRBJ2-1|few|TRBV29-1
TGCAGCGTTGTTGGGAGCGGCGGGAGTGGCTACAATGAGCAGTTCTTC
CSVVGSGGSGYNEQFF
>NA|TRBJ1-1|NA|TRBV20-1
TGCAGTGCCACTCGGGGTACTGAAGCTTTCTTT
CSATRGTEAFF
>TRBD2|TRBJ2-5|NA|TRBV11-3
TGTGCCAGCAGCTCGCCCGGACTAGCGGGAGCCCCGGCATCAGAGACCCAGTACTTC
CASSSPGLAGAPASETQYF
>NA|TRBJ2-2|NA|TRBV19
TGTGCCAGTAGTATCATCGGCGGGGAGCTGTTTTTT
CASSIIGGELFF
>TRBD1|TRBJ2-7|NA|TRBV7-9
TGTGCCAGCAGCGGGTGGGACAGGGAAGCAACCTACGAGCAGTACTTC
CASSGWDREATYEQYF
>NA|TRBJ1-3|NA|TRBV4-1
TGCGCCAGCAGCCAGTCCCCTCCCAGTGCCGGGGAAAACACCATATATTTT
CASSQSPPSAGENTIYF
>TRBD1|TRBJ1-4|NA|TRBV27
TGTGCCAGCAGTTTGTACAGGGGGTCGGCGGAAAAACTGTTTTTT
CASSLYRGSAEKLFF
>NA|TRBJ1-5|NA|TRBV6-1
TGTGCCAGCAGTGAAACCACGGGGGCCCAGCATTTT
CASSETTGAQHF
>TRBD2|TRBJ2-1|NA|TRBV2
TGTGCCAGCGACCGACTAGCGGGGGCGGTCAATGAGCAGTTCTTC
CASDRLAGAVNEQFF
>TRBD2|TRBJ2-7|NA|TRBV4-2
TGTGCCAGCAGCCAAGATACCCTAGCGGGAACCTACGAGCAGTACTTC
CASSQDTLAGTYEQYF
>NA|TRBJ1-2|NA|TRBV10-3
TGTGCCATCAGTGTTGAGGAAGCAGAAGCTAACTATGGCTACACCTTC
CAISVEEAEANYGYTF
>NA|TRBJ2-7|NA|TRBV30
TGTGCCTGGGGAAGACGGAGCTACGAGCAGTACTTC
CAWGRRSYEQYF
>TRBD1|TRBJ2-3|few|TRBV4-3
TGCGCCAGCAGCCAAGCAACAGGGGGCGCAGATACGCAGTATTTT
CASSQATGGADTQYF
>NA|TRBJ1-5|NA|TRBV5-8
TGTGCCAGCAGCTTGTCTAAAGTTAGCAATCAGCCCCAGCATTTT
CASSLSKVSNQPQHF
>TRBD2|TRBJ2-7|NA|TRBV5-4
TGTGCCAGCTCGAAAATCGGACTAGCGGGAGGCTTGGGGGGCTACGAGCAGTACTTC
CASSKIGLAGGLGGYEQYF
>NA|TRBJ2-2|NA|TRBV13
TGTGCCAGCAGCTTAGAAGGGGATGGCGGGGAGCTGTTTTTT
CASSLEGDGGELFF
>NA|TRBJ2-1|NA|TRBV19
TGTGCCAGTAGTATAGCCTCGCGCCTCAATGAGCAGTTCTTC
CASSIASRLNEQFF
>TRBD2|TRBJ2-7|NA|TRBV7-2
TGTGCCAGCAGCTTATTAGCGGGAGCTGGCGAGCAGTACTTC
CASSLLAGAGEQYF
>TRBD2|TRBJ2-2|NA|TRBV11-2
TGTGCCAGCAGCCGGGGACTAGCGGGGCCCGGGGAGCTGTTTTTT
CASSRGLAGPGELFF
>NA|TRBJ2-5|NA|TRBV27
TGTGCCAGCAGTTTGGTCGGTGACCAAGAGACCCAGTACTTC
CASSLVGDQETQYF
>TRBD1|TRBJ2-5|NA|TRBV25-1
TGTGCCAGCAGTGACCACAGGGGACACCAAGAGACCCAGTACTTC
CASSDHRGHQETQYF
>TRBD1|TRBJ2-5|NA|TRBV11-3
TGTGCCAGCAGCCCCAGGACAGGCGGACAAGAGACCCAGTACTTC
CASSPRTGGQETQYF